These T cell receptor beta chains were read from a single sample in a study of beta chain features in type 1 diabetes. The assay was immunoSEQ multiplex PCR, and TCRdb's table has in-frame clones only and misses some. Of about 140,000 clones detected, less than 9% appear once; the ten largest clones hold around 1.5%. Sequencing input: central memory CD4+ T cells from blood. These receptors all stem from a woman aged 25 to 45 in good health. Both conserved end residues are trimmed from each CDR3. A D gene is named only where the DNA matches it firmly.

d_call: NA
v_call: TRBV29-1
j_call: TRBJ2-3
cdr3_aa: SVGQTDTQY

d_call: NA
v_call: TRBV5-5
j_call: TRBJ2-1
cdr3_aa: ASSTTGQGGLDEQF

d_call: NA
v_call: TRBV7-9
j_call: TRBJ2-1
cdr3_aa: ASSPPTRHNEQF

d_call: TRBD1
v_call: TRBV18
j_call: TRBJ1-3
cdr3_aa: ASSPSGQGASAIY

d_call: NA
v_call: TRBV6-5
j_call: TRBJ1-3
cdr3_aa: ASTRTADSGNTIY

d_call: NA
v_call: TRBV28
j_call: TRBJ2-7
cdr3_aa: ASGAPTRSYEQY

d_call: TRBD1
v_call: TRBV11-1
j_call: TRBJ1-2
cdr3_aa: ASSLDVRGPDGYT

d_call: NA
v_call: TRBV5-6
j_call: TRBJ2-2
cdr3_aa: ASSMTVFANTGELF

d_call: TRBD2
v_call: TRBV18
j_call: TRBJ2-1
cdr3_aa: ASSPGTSALTRNEQF

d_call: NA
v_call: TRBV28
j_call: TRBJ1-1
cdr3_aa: ASSLVLRVREAF

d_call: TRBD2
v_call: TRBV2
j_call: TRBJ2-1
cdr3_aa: AKTSERGEQF

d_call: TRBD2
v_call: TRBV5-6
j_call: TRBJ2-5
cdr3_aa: ASSWGLRGGSDETQY

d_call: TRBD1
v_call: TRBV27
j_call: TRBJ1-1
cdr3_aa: ASSLLSGTGVTEAF

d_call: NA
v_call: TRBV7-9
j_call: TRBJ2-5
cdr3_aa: ASSLAAQETQY

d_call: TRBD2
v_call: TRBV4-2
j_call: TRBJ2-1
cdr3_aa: ASSQGLSNEQF

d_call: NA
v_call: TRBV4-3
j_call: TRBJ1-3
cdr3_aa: ASSQGTGSSGNTIY

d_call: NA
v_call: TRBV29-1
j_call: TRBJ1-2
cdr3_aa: SVEGQSYGYT

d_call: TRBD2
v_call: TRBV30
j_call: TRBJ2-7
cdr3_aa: AWSRLAGYEQY

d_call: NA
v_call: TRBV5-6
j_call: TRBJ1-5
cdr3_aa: ASSLGRGNQPQH

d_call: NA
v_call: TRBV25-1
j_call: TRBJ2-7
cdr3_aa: ASIGGGVSEQY

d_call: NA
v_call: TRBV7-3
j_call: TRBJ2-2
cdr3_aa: ASSLTGANTGELF

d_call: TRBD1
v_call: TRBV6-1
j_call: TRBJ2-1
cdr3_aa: ASSQTQGASFEQF

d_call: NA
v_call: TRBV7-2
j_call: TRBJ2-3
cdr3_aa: ASSLKIMGGVGTDTQY

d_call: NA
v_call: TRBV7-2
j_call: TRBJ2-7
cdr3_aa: ASSSSQGGPYEQY

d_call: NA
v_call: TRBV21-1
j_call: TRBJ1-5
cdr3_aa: ASNGQGNQPQH

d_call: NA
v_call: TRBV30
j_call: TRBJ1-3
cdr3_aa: AWSNGFPSGNTIY

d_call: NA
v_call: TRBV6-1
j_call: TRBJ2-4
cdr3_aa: ASSEIVYVY

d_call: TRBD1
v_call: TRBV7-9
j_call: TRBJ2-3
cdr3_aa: ASSSIQGLVPDTQY

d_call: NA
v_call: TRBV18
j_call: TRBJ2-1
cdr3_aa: ASSPSNTGTTYNEQF

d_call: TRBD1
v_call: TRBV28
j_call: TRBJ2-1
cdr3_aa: ASSSLGQGGANEQF

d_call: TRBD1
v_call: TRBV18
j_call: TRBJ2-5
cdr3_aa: ASSPATRQGQETQY

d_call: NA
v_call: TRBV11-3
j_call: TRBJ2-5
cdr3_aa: ASSLSPGAETQY

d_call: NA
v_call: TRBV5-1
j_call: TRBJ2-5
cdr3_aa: ASSLGSGEETQY

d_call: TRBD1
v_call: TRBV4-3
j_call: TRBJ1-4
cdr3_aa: ASSLRQGSPTNEKLF

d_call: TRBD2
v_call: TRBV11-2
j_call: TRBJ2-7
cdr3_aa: ASSPRTSGISAYEQY

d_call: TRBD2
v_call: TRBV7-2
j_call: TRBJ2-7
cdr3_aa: ASSHRGGQRGYEQY

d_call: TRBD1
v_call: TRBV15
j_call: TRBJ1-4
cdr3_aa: ATSRLPTGTGFEKLF

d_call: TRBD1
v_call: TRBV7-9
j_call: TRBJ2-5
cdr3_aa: ASSYRGLGETQY

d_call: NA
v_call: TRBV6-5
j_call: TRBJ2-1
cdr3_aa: ASSYSRSRSNEQF

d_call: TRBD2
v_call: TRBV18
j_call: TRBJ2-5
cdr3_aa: ASSLELAGSETQY

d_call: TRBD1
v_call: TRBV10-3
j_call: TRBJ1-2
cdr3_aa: ASSYGWTGAGSGYT

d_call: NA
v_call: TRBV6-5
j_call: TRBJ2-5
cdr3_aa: ASGRRGETQY

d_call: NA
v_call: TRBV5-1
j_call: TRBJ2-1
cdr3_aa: ASSLVQGQHNEQF

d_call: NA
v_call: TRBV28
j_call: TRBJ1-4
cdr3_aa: ASSSLSAGLLEKLF

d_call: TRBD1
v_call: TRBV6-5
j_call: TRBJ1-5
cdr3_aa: ASSSTGGRQPQH